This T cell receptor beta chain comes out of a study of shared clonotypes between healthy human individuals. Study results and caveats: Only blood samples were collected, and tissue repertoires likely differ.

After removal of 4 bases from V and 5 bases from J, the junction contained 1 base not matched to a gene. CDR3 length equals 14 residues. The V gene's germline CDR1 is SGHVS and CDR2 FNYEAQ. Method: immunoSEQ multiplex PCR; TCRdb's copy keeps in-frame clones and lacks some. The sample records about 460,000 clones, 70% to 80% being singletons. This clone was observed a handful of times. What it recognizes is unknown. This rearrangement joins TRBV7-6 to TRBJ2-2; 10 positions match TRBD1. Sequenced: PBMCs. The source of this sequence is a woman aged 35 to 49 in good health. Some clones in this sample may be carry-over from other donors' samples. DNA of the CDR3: TGTGCCAGCAGCTGGGACAGGGGTACCGGGGAGCTGTTTTTT. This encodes CASSWDRGTGELFF.